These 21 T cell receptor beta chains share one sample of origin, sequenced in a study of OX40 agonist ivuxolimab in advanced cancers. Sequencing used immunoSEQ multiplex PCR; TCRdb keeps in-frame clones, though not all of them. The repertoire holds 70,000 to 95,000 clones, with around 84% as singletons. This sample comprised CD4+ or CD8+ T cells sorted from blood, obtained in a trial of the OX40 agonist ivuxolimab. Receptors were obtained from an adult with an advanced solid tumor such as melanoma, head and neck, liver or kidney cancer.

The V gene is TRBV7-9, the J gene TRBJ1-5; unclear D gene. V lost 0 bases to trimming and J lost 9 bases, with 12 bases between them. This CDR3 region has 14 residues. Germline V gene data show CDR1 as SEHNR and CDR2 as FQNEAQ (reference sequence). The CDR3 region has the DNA TGTGCCAGCAGCTTAGCGAGCAGTATCGCGCCCCAGCATTTT. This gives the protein CASSLASSIAPQHF.

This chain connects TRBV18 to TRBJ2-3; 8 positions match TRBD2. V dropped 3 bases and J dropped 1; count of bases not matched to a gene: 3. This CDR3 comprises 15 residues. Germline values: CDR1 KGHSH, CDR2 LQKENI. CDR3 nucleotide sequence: TGTGCCAGCTCACCCCGGCGGGGGGGCACAGATACGCAGTATTTT. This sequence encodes CASSPRRGGTDTQYF.

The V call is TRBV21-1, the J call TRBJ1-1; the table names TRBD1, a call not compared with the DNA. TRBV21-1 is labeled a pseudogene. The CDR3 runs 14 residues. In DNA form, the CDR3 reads TGTGCCAGCAGCAAAGACAGGGGGCCCACTGAAGCTTTCTTT. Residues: CASSKDRGPTEAFF.

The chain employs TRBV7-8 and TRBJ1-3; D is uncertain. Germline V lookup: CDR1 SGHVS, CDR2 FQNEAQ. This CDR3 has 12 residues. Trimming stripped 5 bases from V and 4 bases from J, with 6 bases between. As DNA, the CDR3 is TGTGCCAGCAGCCCCCAAGGAAACACCATATATTTT. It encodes CASSPQGNTIYF.

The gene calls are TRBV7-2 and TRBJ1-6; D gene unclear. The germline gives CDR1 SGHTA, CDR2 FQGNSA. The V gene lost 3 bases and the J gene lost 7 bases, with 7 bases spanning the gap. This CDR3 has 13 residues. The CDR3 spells CASSLPINSPLHF. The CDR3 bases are TGTGCCAGCAGCTTGCCGATAAATTCACCCCTCCACTTT.

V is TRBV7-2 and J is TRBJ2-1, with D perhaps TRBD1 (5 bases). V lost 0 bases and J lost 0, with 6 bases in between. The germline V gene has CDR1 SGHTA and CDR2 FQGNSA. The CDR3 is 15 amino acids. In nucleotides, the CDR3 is TGTGCCAGCAGCTTAGCGCAGGGCTCCTACAATGAGCAGTTCTTC. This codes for CASSLAQGSYNEQFF.

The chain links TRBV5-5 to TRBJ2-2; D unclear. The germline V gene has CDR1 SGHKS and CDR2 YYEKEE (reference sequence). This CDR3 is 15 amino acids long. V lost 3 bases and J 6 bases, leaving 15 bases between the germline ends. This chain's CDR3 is CASSSGSWSPGELFF. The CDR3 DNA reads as TGTGCCAGCAGCTCCGGATCCTGGAGTCCCGGGGAGCTGTTTTTT.

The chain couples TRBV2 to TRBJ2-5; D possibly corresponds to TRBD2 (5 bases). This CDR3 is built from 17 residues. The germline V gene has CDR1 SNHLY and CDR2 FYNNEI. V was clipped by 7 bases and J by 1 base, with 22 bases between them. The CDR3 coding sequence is TGTGCCAGCAACATCCCAGCCGGTGGGAGTAGCCAAGAGACCCAGTACTTC. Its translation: CASNIPAGGSSQETQYF. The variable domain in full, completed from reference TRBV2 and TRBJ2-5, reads EPEVTQTPSHQVTQMGQEVILRCVPISNHLYFYWYRQILGQKVEFLVSFYNNEISEKSEIFDDQFSVERPDGSNFTLKIRSTKLEDSAMYFCASNIPAGGSSQETQYFGPGTRLLVL.

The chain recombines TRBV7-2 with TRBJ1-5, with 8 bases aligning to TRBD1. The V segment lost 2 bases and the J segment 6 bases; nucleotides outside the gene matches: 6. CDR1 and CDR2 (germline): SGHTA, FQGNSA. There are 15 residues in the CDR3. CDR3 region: CASSLSSGGGQPQHF. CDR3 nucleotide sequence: TGTGCCAGCAGCTTATCTTCAGGGGGCGGTCAGCCCCAGCATTTT.

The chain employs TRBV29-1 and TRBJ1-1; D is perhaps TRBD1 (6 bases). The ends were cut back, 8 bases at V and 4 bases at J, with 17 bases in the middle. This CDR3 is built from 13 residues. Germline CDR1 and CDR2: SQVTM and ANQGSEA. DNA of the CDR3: TGCAGCTCTGGAGAGGGGGGCGGCACTGAAGCTTTCTTT. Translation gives CSSGEGGGTEAFF. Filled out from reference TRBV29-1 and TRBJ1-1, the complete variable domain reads SAVISQKPSRDICQRGTSLTIQCQVDSQVTMMFWYRQQPGQSLTLIATANQGSEATYESGFVIDKFPISRPNLTFSTLTVSNMSPEDSSIYLCSSGEGGGTEAFFGQGTRLTVV.

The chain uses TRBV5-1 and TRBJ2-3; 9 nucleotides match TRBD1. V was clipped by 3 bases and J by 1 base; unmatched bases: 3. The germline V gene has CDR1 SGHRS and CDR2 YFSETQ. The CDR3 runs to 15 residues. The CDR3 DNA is TGCGCCAGCAGCTGGGGGGACAGGGGCACAGATACGCAGTATTTT. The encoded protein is CASSWGDRGTDTQYF.

CDR3 sequence reads: CASSKTSGGADTGELFF. The CDR3 coding sequence is TGCGCCAGCAGTAAGACTAGCGGGGGGGCCGACACCGGGGAGCTGTTTTTT. The V call is TRBV10-2, the J call TRBJ2-2; 14 bases fit TRBD2. The J segment lost 3 bases and the V segment lost 5 bases, leaving 5 bases of the junction unmatched. From germline, CDR1 is WSHSY and CDR2 SAAADI. There are 17 residues in the CDR3.

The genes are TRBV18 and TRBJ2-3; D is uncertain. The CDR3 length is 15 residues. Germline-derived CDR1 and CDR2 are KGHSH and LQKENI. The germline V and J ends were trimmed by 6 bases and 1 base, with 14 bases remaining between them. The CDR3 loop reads CASSPGVDGTDTQYF. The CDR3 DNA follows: TGTGCCAGCTCCCCCGGAGTAGACGGCACAGATACGCAGTATTTT. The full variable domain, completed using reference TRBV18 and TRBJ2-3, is NAGVMQNPRHLVRRRGQEARLRCSPMKGHSHVYWYRQLPEEGLKFMVYLQKENIIDESGMPKERFSAEFPKEGPSILRIQQVVRGDSAAYFCASSPGVDGTDTQYFGPGTRLTVL.

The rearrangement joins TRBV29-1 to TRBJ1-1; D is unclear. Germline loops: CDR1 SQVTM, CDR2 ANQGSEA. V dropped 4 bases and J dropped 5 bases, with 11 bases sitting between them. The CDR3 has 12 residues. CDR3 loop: CSVAPIGTEAFF. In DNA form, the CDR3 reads TGCAGCGTTGCCCCGATTGGGACTGAAGCTTTCTTT.

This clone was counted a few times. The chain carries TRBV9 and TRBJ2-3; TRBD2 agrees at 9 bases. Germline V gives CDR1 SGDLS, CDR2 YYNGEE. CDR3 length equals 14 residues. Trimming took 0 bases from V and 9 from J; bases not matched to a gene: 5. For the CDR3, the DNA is TGTGCCAGCAGCGTAGGATTAGCGGGGGAAACGCAGTATTTT. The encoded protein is CASSVGLAGETQYF.

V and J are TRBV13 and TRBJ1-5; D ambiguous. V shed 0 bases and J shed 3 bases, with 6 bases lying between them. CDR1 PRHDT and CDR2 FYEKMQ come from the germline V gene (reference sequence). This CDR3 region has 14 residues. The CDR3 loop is CASSLGLTNQPQHF. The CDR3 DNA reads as TGTGCCAGCAGCTTAGGCCTCACCAATCAGCCCCAGCATTTT.

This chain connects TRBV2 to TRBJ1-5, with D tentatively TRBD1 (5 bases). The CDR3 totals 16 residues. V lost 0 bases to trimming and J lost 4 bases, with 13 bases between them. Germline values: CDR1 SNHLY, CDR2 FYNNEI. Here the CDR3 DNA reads TGTGCCAGCAGTGAAGCTGCGCAGGGTCAGAATCAGCCCCAGCATTTT. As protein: CASSEAAQGQNQPQHF.

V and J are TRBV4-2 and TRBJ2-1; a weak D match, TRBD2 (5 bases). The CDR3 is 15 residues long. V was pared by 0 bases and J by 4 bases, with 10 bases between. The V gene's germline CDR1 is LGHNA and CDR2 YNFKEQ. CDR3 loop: CASSQERGRYNEQFF. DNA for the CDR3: TGTGCCAGCAGCCAAGAACGGGGAAGGTACAATGAGCAGTTCTTC.

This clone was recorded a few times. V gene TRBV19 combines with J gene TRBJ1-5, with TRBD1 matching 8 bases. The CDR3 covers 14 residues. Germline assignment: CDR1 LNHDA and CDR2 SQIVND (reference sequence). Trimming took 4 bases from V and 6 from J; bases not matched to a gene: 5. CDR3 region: CASSKQGDAQPQHF. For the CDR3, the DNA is TGTGCCAGTAGTAAACAGGGGGACGCTCAGCCCCAGCATTTT.

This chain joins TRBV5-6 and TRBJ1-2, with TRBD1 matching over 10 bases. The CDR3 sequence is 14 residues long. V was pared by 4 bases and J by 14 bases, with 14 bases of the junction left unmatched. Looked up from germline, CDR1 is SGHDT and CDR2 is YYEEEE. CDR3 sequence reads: CASSDGQGGKSSTF. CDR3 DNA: TGTGCCAGCAGCGACGGACAGGGGGGCAAATCGAGTACCTTC.

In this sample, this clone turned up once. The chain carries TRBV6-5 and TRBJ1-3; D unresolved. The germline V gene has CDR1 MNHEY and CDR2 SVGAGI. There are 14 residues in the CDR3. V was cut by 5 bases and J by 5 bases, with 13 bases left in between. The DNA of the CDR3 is TGTGCCAGCAGTAAGGACCCTAGCCGAAACACCATATATTTT. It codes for CASSKDPSRNTIYF.